These 20 T cell receptor beta chains were sequenced from one sample in a study of blood T cell repertoires in COVID-19. Method: immunoSEQ multiplex PCR; TCRdb's copy keeps in-frame clones and lacks some. Here the sample spans about 81,000 clones, approximately 85% being singletons. The sequenced material came from peripheral blood. The receptors shown here come from a man in his 70s with acute or convalescent COVID-19.

This chain links TRBV7-9 with TRBJ2-1, with D tentatively TRBD2 (7 bases). In germline, CDR1 is SEHNR, CDR2 FQNEAQ (reference sequence). Trimming shortened V by 7 bases and J by 7 bases, and 20 bases separated the two germline ends. CDR3 length: 15 residues. CDR3 in amino acids: CASTYGGPTRNEQFF. The DNA for the CDR3 is TGTGCCAGCACGTACGGGGGGCCCACCCGAAATGAGCAGTTCTTC.

V is TRBV5-6 and J is TRBJ1-1; no reliable D call. This CDR3 is 11 amino acids long. Between the trimmed V and J ends, which lost 3 bases and 7 bases, there was a span of 7 bases. The germline CDR1 and CDR2 sequences are SGHDT and YYEEEE. The chain's CDR3 is CASSSAVEAFF. The CDR3 nucleotides read TGTGCCAGCAGCTCCGCAGTTGAAGCTTTCTTT.

This clone was counted a single time. V usage is TRBV19 and J usage is TRBJ2-7; 7 bases map to TRBD2. V lost 5 bases to trimming and J lost 6 bases; unmatched junction nucleotides: 13. The germline V gene has CDR1 LNHDA and CDR2 SQIVND (reference sequence). CDR3 size: 15 residues. The CDR3 region is CASSAPGRDYSEQYF. The CDR3 DNA follows: TGTGCCAGTAGTGCCCCCGGGCGGGACTACTCCGAGCAGTACTTC.

The chain links TRBV6-2 or TRBV6-3 to TRBJ2-1, with TRBD2 identical over 13 bases. The CDR3 runs to 13 residues. Germline V lookup: CDR1 MNHEY, CDR2 SVGEGT. V lost 6 bases to trimming and J lost 15 bases; unmatched junction nucleotides: 8. The CDR3 coding sequence is TGTGCCAGCAGCCCCGGGACTAGCGGGATACTGTTCTTC. Amino acids: CASSPGTSGILFF.

The rearrangement links TRBV30 to TRBJ2-3, with a weak D call TRBD1 (6 bases). Germline-derived CDR1 and CDR2 are GTSNPN and SVGIG (reference sequence). The CDR3 runs 15 residues. Trimming stripped 0 bases from V and 0 bases from J, with 10 bases between. The CDR3 is CAWSVQGVSTDTQYF. The CDR3 DNA follows: TGTGCCTGGAGTGTACAGGGAGTTAGCACAGATACGCAGTATTTT. Based on the CDR3 plus reference TRBV30 and TRBJ2-3, the full variable domain is SQTIHQWPATLVQPVGSPLSLECTVEGTSNPNLYWYRQAAGRGLQLLFYSVGIGQISSEVPQNLSASRPQDRQFILSSKKLLLSDSGFYLCAWSVQGVSTDTQYFGPGTRLTVL.

The chain uses TRBV28 and TRBJ1-2; D is ambiguous. V dropped 6 bases and J dropped 2 bases, with 16 bases sitting between them. The CDR3 sequence is 15 residues long. CDR1 and CDR2 from the germline V gene are MDHEN and SYDVKM. Here the CDR3 reads CASSVPRGSNYGYTF. The CDR3 DNA sequence: TGTGCCAGCAGCGTACCTCGGGGATCGAACTATGGCTACACCTTC.

This chain's CDR3 is CAWSLPPGAAFF. The CDR3 bases are TGTGCCTGGAGTCTCCCCCCCGGAGCAGCTTTCTTT. The chain joins TRBV30 to TRBJ1-1; D is unclear. Germline values: CDR1 GTSNPN, CDR2 SVGIG (reference sequence). The CDR3 spans 12 residues. V lost 2 bases, J lost 10 bases, and 14 bases lay in between. The entire variable domain, with the rest obtained from reference TRBV30 and TRBJ1-1, is as follows: SQTIHQWPATLVQPVGSPLSLECTVEGTSNPNLYWYRQAAGRGLQLLFYSVGIGQISSEVPQNLSASRPQDRQFILSSKKLLLSDSGFYLCAWSLPPGAAFFGQGTRLTVV.

This chain connects TRBV5-4 to TRBJ2-3; tentatively, D is TRBD2 (5 bases). This CDR3 has 15 residues. With 0 bases removed from V and 2 bases from J, the gap between germline ends came to 10 bases. CDR1 is SGHNT, CDR2 YYREEE, per germline (reference sequence). The CDR3 region has the DNA TGTGCCAGCAGCTTGGAGGGAGCGGACACAGATACGCAGTATTTT. Protein product: CASSLEGADTDTQYF.

The CDR3 region is CASSLTGGRVKRAAGELFF. DNA for the CDR3: TGTGCCAGCAGTTTAACGGGAGGCAGGGTAAAGAGGGCGGCCGGGGAGCTGTTTTTT. This chain joins TRBV28 and TRBJ2-2, with 7 bases matching TRBD2. Germline-derived CDR1 and CDR2 are MDHEN and SYDVKM. The CDR3 loop spans 19 amino acids. The ends lost 2 bases at V and 6 bases at J; junction bases unmatched: 18.

This clone has a single count. The CDR3 region has the DNA TGTGCCAGCAGCCTGTCGGGCGGGAGGGCCCTCGGGACAGATACGCAGTATTTT. It yields the protein CASSLSGGRALGTDTQYF. The rearrangement links TRBV5-4 to TRBJ2-3; TRBD2 agrees at 9 bases. CDR1 is SGHNT, CDR2 YYREEE, per germline (reference sequence). V dropped 4 bases and J dropped 3; count of bases not matched to a gene: 15. The CDR3 is made up of 18 amino acids.

This clone was recorded only once. This chain links TRBV7-2 with TRBJ2-2; D is perhaps TRBD2 (7 bases). The V end lost 6 bases, the J end lost 4 bases, and 18 bases lay between the germline ends. Germline CDR1 reads SGHTA; CDR2 reads FQGNSA. The CDR3 length is 16 residues. The CDR3 DNA follows: TGTGCCAGCAGGAGGGGAGGGGGAGTAGTCACCGGGGAGCTGTTTTTT. Translating it yields CASRRGGGVVTGELFF.

V gene TRBV11-2 combines with J gene TRBJ1-1, with D uncertain. CDR1 SGHAT and CDR2 FQNNGV come from the germline V gene. The CDR3 is 13 amino acids. The V gene lost 2 bases and the J gene lost 1 base, with 5 bases spanning the gap. The chain's CDR3 is CASSLRENTEAFF. As DNA, the CDR3 is TGTGCCAGCAGCTTACGGGAGAACACTGAAGCTTTCTTT.

This chain joins TRBV5-1 and TRBJ1-1, with D perhaps TRBD1 (6 bases). The CDR3 runs to 16 residues. In germline, CDR1 is SGHRS, CDR2 YFSETQ. V lost 5 bases and J lost 1, with 18 bases in between. The CDR3 protein is CASSTGQMSQNTEAFF. The CDR3 DNA is TGCGCCAGCAGTACAGGACAGATGAGTCAGAACACTGAAGCTTTCTTT.

V is TRBV27 and J is TRBJ1-3, with TRBD1 as a possible D gene (5 bases). Trimming took 5 bases from V and 4 from J, leaving 12 bases between them. The CDR3 consists of 14 residues. The germline gives CDR1 MNHEY, CDR2 SMNVEV (reference sequence). The chain's CDR3 is CASSGIGGGNTIYF. In DNA form, the CDR3 reads TGTGCCAGCAGTGGTATCGGGGGAGGAAACACCATATATTTT.

The J gene is TRBJ1-2, the V gene TRBV2; D is perhaps TRBD1 (5 bases). The CDR3 spans 13 residues. V lost 7 bases, J lost 7 bases, and 16 bases lay in between. The germline gives CDR1 SNHLY, CDR2 FYNNEI. This CDR3 reads CASKFATGGGYTF. In DNA, the CDR3 is TGTGCCAGCAAATTCGCCACCGGGGGTGGCTACACCTTC.

V is TRBV7-2 and J is TRBJ1-5; D may be TRBD1 (6 bases). Deletions cut 1 base from V and 4 bases from J, with 11 bases between. The CDR3 sequence is 15 residues long. Per the germline V gene, CDR1 is SGHTA and CDR2 is FQGNSA. The CDR3 bases are TGTGCCAGCAGCTTAGGCAATACAGGGAATCAGCCCCAGCATTTT. This codes for CASSLGNTGNQPQHF.

The chain recombines TRBV13 with TRBJ2-5; 12 bases are a match to TRBD2. The V and J ends lost 0 bases and 3 bases, in that order; junction bases with no gene match: 17. The CDR3 runs to 21 residues. CDR1 and CDR2 (germline): PRHDT, FYEKMQ (reference sequence). The CDR3 DNA follows: TGTGCCAGCAGCTTAGGCGAGAGGACTAGCGGGGTACCGGGGAGAGAAGAGACCCAGTACTTC. Its translation: CASSLGERTSGVPGREETQYF.

This clone has just one count. The chain recombines TRBV18 with TRBJ1-4; possible D gene TRBD1, 5 bases. The germline V gene encodes CDR1 KGHSH and CDR2 LQKENI. The CDR3 loop spans 11 amino acids. Trimming removed 4 bases from V and 8 bases from J, with 5 bases in between. The CDR3 DNA reads as TGTGCCAGCTCACAGGGGGAAAAACTGTTTTTT. Its protein product is CASSQGEKLFF.

The chain employs TRBV6-2 or TRBV6-3 and TRBJ2-3, with 9 nucleotides matching TRBD2. J was trimmed by 0 bases and V by 3 bases; bases with no gene match: 13. CDR3 length: 19 amino acids. The germline gives CDR1 MNHEY, CDR2 SVGEGT. The CDR3 sequence is CASSYSVRRGTSSTDTQYF. CDR3 nucleotides: TGTGCCAGCAGTTATAGCGTGAGAAGAGGGACTAGCAGCACAGATACGCAGTATTTT.

CDR3 bases: TGTGCCAGCAGTTACGGGACAGGGAACACTGAAGCTTTCTTT. It yields the protein CASSYGTGNTEAFF. This sequence joins TRBV6-2 or TRBV6-3 and TRBJ1-1; 8 bases agree with TRBD1. V shed 2 bases and J 1 base; nucleotides not matched to a gene: 0. The germline gives CDR1 MNHEY, CDR2 SVGEGT. The CDR3 loop spans 14 amino acids.